The 12 T cell receptor beta chains below all came from one sample that was sequenced in a study of blood T cell repertoires in COVID-19. Method: immunoSEQ multiplex PCR; TCRdb's copy keeps in-frame clones and lacks some. The repertoire holds some 280,000 clones, with roughly 85% as singletons. The sequenced sample consisted of peripheral blood. These receptor sequences come from a woman in her 30s with active or convalescent COVID-19.

The table lists this clone with a count of one. The chain is built from TRBV7-2 and TRBJ1-2, with 10 bases aligning to TRBD1. Looked up from germline, CDR1 is SGHTA and CDR2 is FQGNSA. The junction had 3 bases not matched to a gene; V was cut back by 1 base and J by 4 bases. The CDR3 runs 15 residues. DNA of the CDR3: TGTGCCAGCAGCTTAGGGACAGGGGGATCCTATGGCTACACCTTC. It codes for CASSLGTGGSYGYTF.

The CDR3 reads CASSILAGPQPQHF. The CDR3 DNA reads as TGTGCCAGTAGTATTCTGGCAGGGCCTCAGCCCCAGCATTTT. V usage is TRBV19 and J usage is TRBJ1-5; a weak D match, TRBD1 (5 bases). CDR1 is LNHDA and CDR2 is SQIVND in the germline V gene (reference sequence). The V end was cut by 3 bases, the J end by 6 bases, with 12 bases between. The CDR3 consists of 14 residues.

The chain has TRBV7-2 and TRBJ1-1; 9 bases are a match to TRBD1. This CDR3 is built from 14 residues. Germline V gene data show CDR1 as SGHTA and CDR2 as FQGNSA. V shed 4 bases and J 5 bases; nucleotides not matched to a gene: 5. CDR3 sequence reads: CASSYRGRGTEAFF. CDR3 DNA: TGTGCCAGCAGCTACAGGGGGCGCGGGACTGAAGCTTTCTTT.

The chain couples TRBV9 to TRBJ2-5; maybe TRBD2 (5 bases). Trimming took off 4 bases at V and 6 bases at J, with 10 bases between the two ends. CDR3 length: 12 residues. Germline V gene data show CDR1 as SGDLS and CDR2 as YYNGEE. The CDR3 region is CASSWPGKTQYF. The CDR3 nucleotides read TGTGCCAGCAGCTGGCCGGGAAAGACCCAGTACTTC.

CDR3 region: CASSPDRTGGNQPQHF. The CDR3 DNA reads as TGCGCCAGCAGCCCAGACAGGACAGGGGGGAATCAGCCCCAGCATTTT. The chain combines TRBV4-3 with TRBJ1-5, with 10 bases aligning to TRBD1. Germline V gene lookup returns CDR1 LGHNA and CDR2 YSLEER. Trimming cost V 4 bases and J 4 bases; bases outside gene matches: 7. This CDR3 has 16 amino acids.

The chain combines TRBV30 with TRBJ2-7; the D is unclear. V lost 1 base to trimming and J lost 1 base, with 14 bases between them. Germline V CDR1 and CDR2: GTSNPN, SVGIG (reference sequence). There are 15 residues in the CDR3. CDR3 DNA: TGTGCCTGGAGTGGGGTGGCAGGAACTTCCTACGAGCAGTACTTC. It encodes CAWSGVAGTSYEQYF.

The V call is TRBV10-2, the J call TRBJ2-7, with TRBD2 matching 8 bases. The CDR3 extends over 18 amino acids. V gave up 2 bases and J gave up 6 bases; unmatched junction bases: 18. The germline V gene has CDR1 WSHSY and CDR2 SAAADI. CDR3 bases: TGCGCCAGCAGTGAGATTTATGGACTAGCCGGATTCCCTGGCGAGCAGTACTTC. Its protein is CASSEIYGLAGFPGEQYF.

CDR3 nucleotides: TGTGCCAGTAGTATAGTATGGCAGGGAAGCAATCAGCCCCAGCATTTT. Translated, it gives CASSIVWQGSNQPQHF. The chain combines TRBV19 with TRBJ1-5; a weak D match, TRBD1 (5 bases). Germline assignment: CDR1 LNHDA and CDR2 SQIVND (reference sequence). Trimming removed 1 base from V and 1 base from J, with 11 bases in between. The CDR3 consists of 16 residues.

This clone was observed a handful of times. The chain has TRBV18 and TRBJ1-1; D is undetermined. The CDR3 sequence is 13 residues long. V gave up 4 bases and J gave up 1 base, with 7 bases separating them. The germline V gene encodes CDR1 KGHSH and CDR2 LQKENI. As DNA, the CDR3 is TGTGCCAGCTCACGACTAGAGAACACTGAAGCTTTCTTT. This codes for CASSRLENTEAFF.

This rearrangement joins TRBV7-2 to TRBJ1-6, with TRBD1 matching 8 bases. The J segment lost 6 bases and the V segment lost 2 bases, leaving 3 bases of the junction unmatched. Looked up from germline, CDR1 is SGHTA and CDR2 is FQGNSA. The length of the CDR3 is 15 residues. The CDR3: CASSLSQGVNSPLHF. In DNA, the CDR3 is TGTGCCAGCAGCTTATCACAGGGGGTTAATTCACCCCTCCACTTT.

The genes are TRBV2 and TRBJ2-1, with TRBD2 matching 11 bases. J was trimmed by 8 bases and V by 10 bases; bases with no gene match: 13. The CDR3 has 15 residues. Germline loops: CDR1 SNHLY, CDR2 FYNNEI. Written as DNA, the CDR3 is TGTGCCACCACCCTTCTAGCGGGGGGCCCCGATGAGCAGTTCTTC. The encoded protein is CATTLLAGGPDEQFF.

The chain uses TRBV18 and TRBJ1-4; 8 bases are shared with TRBD1. Germline CDR1 and CDR2: KGHSH and LQKENI. V lost 4 bases, J lost 12 bases, and 4 bases stayed unmatched. This CDR3 contains 12 residues. CDR3 region: CASSQDRAELFF. CDR3 nucleotide sequence: TGTGCCAGCTCACAGGACAGGGCTGAACTGTTTTTT.